A single sample gave rise to the 26 T cell receptor gamma chains below, sequenced in a study of gamma delta lymphoproliferative disorders and STAT genes. Sequencing used genomic DNA taken from PBMCs of patients and controls. TCRdb re-called the multiplex PCR reads through CATT. The sample has over 2,000 gamma-chain clones; more than 8.5% are singletons. The sample consisted of blood. These receptors originate from a human donor with gamma-delta T-cell large granular lymphocyte leukemia.

This clone has just a few counts. The rearrangement links TRGV8 to TRGJ1 or TRGJ2. The J gene, missing from TCRdb, was assigned here through DNA to germline matching. The germline CDR1 and CDR2 sequences are VENAVY and YDSYNSRV. The CDR3 is made up of 12 amino acids. V gave up 1 base and J gave up 8 bases; unmatched junction bases: 5. The CDR3 spells CATWDSVHKKLF. In DNA form, the CDR3 reads TGTGCCACCTGGGATAGTGTTCATAAGAAACTCTTT.

The chain has TRGV9 and TRGJ1 or TRGJ2. The J gene was not available in TCRdb and was assigned here by matching the DNA to germline segments. From germline, CDR1 is GITISATS and CDR2 ISYDGTV (reference sequence). The CDR3 length is 9 residues. The trim removed 5 bases at V and 10 bases at J, leaving 2 bases unmatched. Here the CDR3 reads CALWVKKLF. Written as DNA, the CDR3 is TGTGCCTTGTGGGTAAAGAAACTCTTT.

This clone was counted between two and nine times. The chain couples TRGV2 to TRGJP1. TCRdb supplies no J gene; here it was assigned by aligning the nucleotide sequence to germline. With V trimmed by 2 bases and J by 5 bases, 11 bases remained unmatched. The CDR3 runs to 16 residues. Germline lookup yields CDR1 EGSNGY and CDR2 YDSYNSKV. CDR3 DNA: TGTGCCACCTGGGACGCCTTAATCCAAACTGGTTGGTTCAAGATATTT. It encodes CATWDALIQTGWFKIF.

This clone was counted a few times. The rearrangement links TRGV8 to TRGJ1 or TRGJ2. The J gene is not listed in TCRdb, so it was assigned here from a DNA match to germline. There are 13 residues in the CDR3. V gave up 5 bases and J gave up 0 bases; unmatched junction bases: 4. From germline, CDR1 is VENAVY and CDR2 YDSYNSRV. The CDR3 DNA sequence: TGTGCCACCTGGGTTTCGAATTATTATAAGAAACTCTTT. The encoded protein is CATWVSNYYKKLF.

This chain links TRGV10 with TRGJ1 or TRGJ2. TCRdb leaves out the J gene; it was filled in here by matching the DNA to germline. TRGV10 is noted as an ORF with a role that remains uncertain. The V gene end was trimmed by 8 bases and the J gene end by 8 bases; junction bases not matched to a gene: 10. This CDR3 has 12 residues. The CDR3 loop reads CAAWVPHHKKLF. The CDR3, as DNA: TGTGCTGCGTGGGTCCCGCATCATAAGAAACTCTTT.

This sequence joins TRGV3 and TRGJ1 or TRGJ2. The J gene comes from matching the DNA to germline here; TCRdb lacks it. Germline CDR1 is VTNTFY and CDR2 is YDVSTARD (reference sequence). Germline trimming cut 1 base from V and 0 bases from J; bases unmatched to any gene: 3. The CDR3 spans 14 residues. CDR3 region: CATWDSWNYYKKLF. Written as DNA, the CDR3 is TGTGCCACCTGGGACAGCTGGAATTATTATAAGAAACTCTTT.

This clone ranks as medium-sized. Other DNA sequences in this sample translate to the same CDR3. The chain uses TRGV8 and TRGJ1 or TRGJ2. Here the J gene came from matching the DNA to germline, since TCRdb omits it. Germline V CDR1 and CDR2: VENAVY, YDSYNSRV. The V segment lost 2 bases and the J segment 2 bases; nucleotides outside the gene matches: 0. This CDR3 is built from 12 residues. CDR3 loop: CATWDNYYKKLF. The DNA for the CDR3 is TGTGCCACCTGGGATAATTATTATAAGAAACTCTTT.

The chain couples TRGV8 to TRGJ1 or TRGJ2. TCRdb gives no J gene; it was assigned here by matching the DNA to germline. V lost 5 bases to trimming and J lost 2 bases; unmatched junction nucleotides: 12. Germline-derived CDR1 and CDR2 are VENAVY and YDSYNSRV. The CDR3 is 15 residues long. CDR3 nucleotide sequence: TGTGCCACCTGGGGCAAGCAACCTCATTATTATAAGAAACTCTTT. Its translation: CATWGKQPHYYKKLF.

This clone was counted only a few times. The V and J genes are TRGV8 and TRGJ1 or TRGJ2. Here the J gene was assigned by germline matching of the DNA, as TCRdb has none. The CDR3 is 15 residues long. V was clipped by 1 base and J by 2 bases; unmatched bases: 8. Per germline, CDR1 VENAVY and CDR2 YDSYNSRV. CDR3 nucleotides: TGTGCCACCTGGGATAGTGGCCCCTATTATTATAAGAAACTCTTT. This sequence encodes CATWDSGPYYYKKLF.

In this sample, this clone turned up a few times. The J gene is TRGJ1 or TRGJ2, the V gene TRGV10. Since TCRdb gives no J gene, matching the DNA to germline was used here to assign it. TRGV10 is an open reading frame, and its role is uncertain. CDR3 length equals 15 residues. With 8 bases clipped from V and 2 bases from J, the junction kept 13 bases outside the gene matches. The CDR3 bases are TGTGCTGCGTGGGTTATTCGGGCCGATTATTATAAGAAACTCTTT. This encodes CAAWVIRADYYKKLF.

The sample holds a few counts of this clone. This chain links TRGV4 with TRGJ1 or TRGJ2. Here the J gene came from matching the DNA to germline, since TCRdb omits it. This CDR3 is built from 11 residues. V gave up 1 base and J gave up 8 bases; unmatched junction bases: 2. The germline gives CDR1 EGSTGY, CDR2 YDSYTSSV. CDR3 protein: CATWDGHKKLF. CDR3 DNA: TGTGCCACCTGGGATGGTCATAAGAAACTCTTT.

There are a few counts of this clone. Here the V gene is TRGV3, but the J gene went uncalled. CDR1 is VTNTFY, CDR2 YDVSTARD, per germline (reference sequence). The CDR3 length is 9 residues. In DNA form, the CDR3 reads TGTGCCACCTGGGACAGGCTTTTCTTT. Its translation is CATWDRLFF.

The chain joins TRGV4 to TRGJ1 or TRGJ2. Assignment of the J gene here rests on matching the DNA to germline, because TCRdb gives none. The CDR3 contains 14 residues. V lost 0 bases to trimming and J lost 3 bases; unmatched junction nucleotides: 5. The V gene's germline CDR1 is EGSTGY and CDR2 YDSYTSSV. The CDR3 DNA reads TGTGCCACCTGGGATGGGCCGGGTTATTATAAGAAACTCTTT. Protein: CATWDGPGYYKKLF.

The chain employs TRGV2 and TRGJ1 or TRGJ2. The J gene was missing in TCRdb and was found by matching the end of the DNA to germline. This CDR3 spans 11 amino acids. V trimming: 4 bases; J trimming: 6 bases; junction bases outside the gene matches: 3. Germline CDR1 is EGSNGY and CDR2 is YDSYNSKV. CDR3 bases: TGTGCCACCTGGGAACGTTATAAGAAACTCTTT. This sequence encodes CATWERYKKLF.

This chain's CDR3 is CATWDPRDYKKLF. The CDR3 nucleotides read TGTGCCACCTGGGACCCGAGAGATTATAAGAAACTCTTT. The chain carries TRGV2 and TRGJ1 or TRGJ2. The J gene is not listed in TCRdb, so it was assigned here from a DNA match to germline. CDR1 is EGSNGY and CDR2 is YDSYNSKV in the germline V gene. V gave up 3 bases and J gave up 5 bases; unmatched junction bases: 7. The CDR3 has 13 amino acids.

This clone was seen only a few times. The V call is TRGV4, the J call TRGJP2. As TCRdb names no J gene, one was assigned here on the basis of a DNA match to germline. Germline CDR1 EGSTGY, CDR2 YDSYTSSV. The CDR3 totals 16 residues. V was pared by 9 bases and J by 1 base, with 14 bases of the junction left unmatched. The CDR3 DNA sequence: TGTGCCACCGTGGAGTTAGGTCGTAGTAGTGATTGGATCAAGACGTTT. It encodes CATVELGRSSDWIKTF.

The V gene call is TRGV4, and the J gene call is absent. The CDR3 contains 11 residues. CDR1 and CDR2 from the germline V gene are EGSTGY and YDSYTSSV. The CDR3 reads CATWDGPHYTF. Written as DNA, the CDR3 is TGTGCCACCTGGGATGGCCCTCACTATACCTTT.

Remarks on this clone: TCRdb has a much larger clone's protein, which differs at residue 8 from the translation of this DNA, likely because of a read error; what is shown is the protein translated from the DNA. The chain uses TRGV9 and TRGJP. TCRdb supplies no J gene; here it was assigned by aligning the nucleotide sequence to germline. CDR3 size: 16 residues. Germline-derived CDR1 and CDR2 are GITISATS and ISYDGTV (reference sequence). V shed 0 bases and J 8 bases; nucleotides not matched to a gene: 4. CDR3 sequence reads: CALWEVEKLGKKIKVF. The CDR3 nucleotides read TGTGCCTTGTGGGAGGTGGAAAAGTTGGGCAAAAAAATCAAGGTATTT.

This clone was recorded a few times. The chain joins TRGV8 to TRGJ1 or TRGJ2. Assignment of the J gene here rests on matching the DNA to germline, because TCRdb gives none. Trimming took 0 bases from V and 2 from J; bases not matched to a gene: 13. Per germline, CDR1 VENAVY and CDR2 YDSYNSRV. The CDR3 spans 17 residues. CDR3 coding DNA: TGTGCCACCTGGGATAGGGTAAAGGGATTCTATTATTATAAGAAACTCTTT. Its translation is CATWDRVKGFYYYKKLF.

The rearrangement links TRGV8 to TRGJ1 or TRGJ2. The J gene was missing in TCRdb and was found by matching the end of the DNA to germline. V dropped 4 bases and J dropped 2; count of bases not matched to a gene: 5. The CDR3 is 13 amino acids. Germline assignment: CDR1 VENAVY and CDR2 YDSYNSRV. DNA of the CDR3: TGTGCCACCTGGGAGACCGATTATTATAAGAAACTCTTT. The encoded protein is CATWETDYYKKLF.

There are a few counts of this clone. The J gene is TRGJ1 or TRGJ2, the V gene TRGV5. Germline matching of the DNA provided the J gene here, since TCRdb leaves it blank. The CDR3 is 13 residues long. Germline V gives CDR1 VINAFY, CDR2 YDVSNSKD. Losses at the gene ends were 0 bases for V and 7 bases for J; bases not matched to a gene: 6. DNA of the CDR3: TGTGCCACCTGGGACAGGGTGGGGTATAAGAAACTCTTT. This translates into CATWDRVGYKKLF.

The V and J genes are TRGV8 and TRGJ1 or TRGJ2. TCRdb offers no J gene call, so here the DNA was matched to germline to obtain one. Unmatched junction bases numbered 6, after V lost 7 bases and J lost 3 bases. This CDR3 has 12 residues. Per germline, CDR1 VENAVY and CDR2 YDSYNSRV. In nucleotides, the CDR3 is TGTGCCACCTGCCCCATTTATTATAAGAAACTCTTT. It encodes CATCPIYYKKLF.

This clone was seen a few times. The rearrangement joins TRGV8 to TRGJ1 or TRGJ2. TCRdb carries no J gene annotation; the J gene was assigned here by matching the DNA with germline. Germline CDR1 reads VENAVY; CDR2 reads YDSYNSRV. J was trimmed by 4 bases and V by 3 bases; bases with no gene match: 6. CDR3 size: 13 residues. The CDR3 DNA follows: TGTGCCACCTGGGATCGGGCCTATTATAAGAAACTCTTT. This encodes CATWDRAYYKKLF.

By share, this clone counts as medium-sized. The limits of the CDR3 on the DNA are not certain, so only TCRdb's listed CDR3 is given. The J gene is uncalled and the V gene is TRGV11. TRGV11 is recorded as an ORF, its role being uncertain. The CDR3 is 19 amino acids in total, end residues counted. The CDR3 loop reads CTTVPAGLGTHSSDWIKTF.

Points on this clone: TCRdb assigns this DNA the protein of a much larger clone, which departs from its translation at residue 5; this likely reflects a read error, and the protein shown comes from translating the DNA. This chain joins TRGV9 and TRGJP. TCRdb carries no J gene annotation; the J gene was assigned here by matching the DNA with germline. The germline gives CDR1 GITISATS, CDR2 ISYDGTV (reference sequence). The CDR3 is 16 amino acids. The DNA of the CDR3 is TGTGCCTTGTGGAAGGTGGAAGAGTTGGGCAAAAAAATCAAGGTATTT. Translating gives CALWKVEELGKKIKVF.

This chain uses TRGV11 with TRGJP2. TCRdb is silent on the J gene; assignment here came from matching the DNA to germline. Being an ORF, TRGV11 has a function that is uncertain. J gave up 1 base and V 0 bases, and 2 bases lay outside the gene matches. The CDR3 is 16 residues long. The CDR3 loop reads CACWIRHVSSDWIKTF. DNA of the CDR3: TGTGCCTGCTGGATTAGGCACGTTAGTAGTGATTGGATCAAGACGTTT.